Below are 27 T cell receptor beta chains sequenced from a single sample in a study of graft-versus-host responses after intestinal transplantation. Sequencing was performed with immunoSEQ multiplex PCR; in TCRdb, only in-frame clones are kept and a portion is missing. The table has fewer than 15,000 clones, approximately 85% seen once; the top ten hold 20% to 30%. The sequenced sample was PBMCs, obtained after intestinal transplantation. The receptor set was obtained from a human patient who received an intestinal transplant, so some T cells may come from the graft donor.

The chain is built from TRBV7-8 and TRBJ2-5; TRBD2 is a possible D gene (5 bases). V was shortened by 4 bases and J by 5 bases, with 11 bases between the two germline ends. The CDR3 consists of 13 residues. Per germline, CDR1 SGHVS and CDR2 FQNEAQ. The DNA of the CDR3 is TGTGCCAGCAGCTCTCTGATAGCGGAGACCCAGTACTTC. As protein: CASSSLIAETQYF.

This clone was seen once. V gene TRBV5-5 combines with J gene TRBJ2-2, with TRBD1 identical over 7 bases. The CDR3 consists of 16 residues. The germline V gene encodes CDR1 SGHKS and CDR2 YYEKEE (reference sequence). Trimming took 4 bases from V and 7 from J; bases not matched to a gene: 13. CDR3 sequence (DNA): TGTGCCAGCAGCGGAACAACGACAGGGAAGGACGGGGAGCTGTTTTTT. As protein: CASSGTTTGKDGELFF.

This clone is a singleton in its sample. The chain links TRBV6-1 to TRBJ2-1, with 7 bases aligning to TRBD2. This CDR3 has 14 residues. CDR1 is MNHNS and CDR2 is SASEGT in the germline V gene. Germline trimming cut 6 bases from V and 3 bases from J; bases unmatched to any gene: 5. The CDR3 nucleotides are TGTGCCAGCAGCCCCGGGACTAACTACAATGAGCAGTTCTTC. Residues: CASSPGTNYNEQFF.

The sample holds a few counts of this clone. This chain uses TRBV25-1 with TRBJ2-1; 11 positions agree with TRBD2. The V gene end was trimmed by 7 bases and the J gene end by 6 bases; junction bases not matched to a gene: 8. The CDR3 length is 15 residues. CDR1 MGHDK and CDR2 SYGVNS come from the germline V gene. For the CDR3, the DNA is TGTGCCAGCACCCAAACCGGGACTAGCGGCAATGAGCAGTTCTTC. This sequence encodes CASTQTGTSGNEQFF. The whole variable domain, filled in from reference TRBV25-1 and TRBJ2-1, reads EADIYQTPRYLVIGTGKKITLECSQTMGHDKMYWYQQDPGMELHLIHYSYGVNSTEKGDLSSESTVSRIRTEHFPLTLESARPSHTSQYLCASTQTGTSGNEQFFGPGTRLTVL.

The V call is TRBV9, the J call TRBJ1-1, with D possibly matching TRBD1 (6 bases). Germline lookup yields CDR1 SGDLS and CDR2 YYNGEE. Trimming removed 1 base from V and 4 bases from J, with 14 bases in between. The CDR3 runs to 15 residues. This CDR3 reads CASSVYLAGATEAFF. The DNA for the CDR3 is TGTGCCAGCAGCGTATATCTGGCAGGGGCCACTGAAGCTTTCTTT.

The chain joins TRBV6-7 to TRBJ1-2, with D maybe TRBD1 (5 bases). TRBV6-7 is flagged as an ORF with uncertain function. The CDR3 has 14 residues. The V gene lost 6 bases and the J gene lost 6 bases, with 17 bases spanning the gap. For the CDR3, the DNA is TGTGCCAGCAGAGACTTGTGGGGGTGGGATGGCTACACCTTC. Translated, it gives CASRDLWGWDGYTF.

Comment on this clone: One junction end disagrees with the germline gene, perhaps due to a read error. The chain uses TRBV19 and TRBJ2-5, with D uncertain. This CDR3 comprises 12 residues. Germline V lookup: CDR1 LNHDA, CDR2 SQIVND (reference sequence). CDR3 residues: CAGSIRRETQYF. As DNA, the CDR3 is TGTGCCGGTAGTATAAGGCGGGAGACCCAGTACTTC.

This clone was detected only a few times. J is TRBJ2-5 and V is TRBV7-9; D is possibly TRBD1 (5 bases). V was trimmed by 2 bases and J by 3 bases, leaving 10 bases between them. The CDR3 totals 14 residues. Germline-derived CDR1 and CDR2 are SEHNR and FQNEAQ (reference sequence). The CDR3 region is CASSLLGHKETQYF. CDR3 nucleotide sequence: TGTGCCAGCAGCTTATTGGGGCATAAAGAGACCCAGTACTTC.

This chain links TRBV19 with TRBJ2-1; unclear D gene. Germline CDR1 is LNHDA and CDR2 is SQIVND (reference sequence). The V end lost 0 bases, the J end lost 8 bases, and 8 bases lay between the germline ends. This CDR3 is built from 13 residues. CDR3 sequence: CASSIDLRDEQFF. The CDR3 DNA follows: TGTGCCAGTAGTATAGATCTTAGGGATGAGCAGTTCTTC. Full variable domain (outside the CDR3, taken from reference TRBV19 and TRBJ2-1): DGGITQSPKYLFRKEGQNVTLSCEQNLNHDAMYWYRQDPGQGLRLIYYSQIVNDFQKGDIAEGYSVSREKKESFPLTVTSAQKNPTAFYLCASSIDLRDEQFFGPGTRLTVL.

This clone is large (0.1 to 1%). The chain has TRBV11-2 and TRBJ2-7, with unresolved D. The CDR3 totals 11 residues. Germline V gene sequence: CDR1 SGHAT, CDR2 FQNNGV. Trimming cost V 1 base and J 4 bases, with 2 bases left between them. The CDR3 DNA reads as TGTGCCAGCAGCTTAGCTTACGAGCAGTACTTC. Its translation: CASSLAYEQYF.

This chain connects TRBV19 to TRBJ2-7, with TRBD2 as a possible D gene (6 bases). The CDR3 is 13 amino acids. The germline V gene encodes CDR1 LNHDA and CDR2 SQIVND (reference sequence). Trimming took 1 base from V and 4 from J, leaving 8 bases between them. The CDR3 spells CASSIAEGYEQYF. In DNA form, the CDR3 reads TGTGCCAGTAGTATAGCGGAGGGGTACGAGCAGTACTTC.

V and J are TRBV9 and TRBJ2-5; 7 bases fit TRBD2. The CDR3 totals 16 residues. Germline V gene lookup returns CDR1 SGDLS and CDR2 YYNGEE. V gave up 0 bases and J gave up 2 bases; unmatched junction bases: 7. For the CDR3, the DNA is TGTGCCAGCAGCGTAGGTGGGAGGGGTATTCAAGAGACCCAGTACTTC. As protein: CASSVGGRGIQETQYF.

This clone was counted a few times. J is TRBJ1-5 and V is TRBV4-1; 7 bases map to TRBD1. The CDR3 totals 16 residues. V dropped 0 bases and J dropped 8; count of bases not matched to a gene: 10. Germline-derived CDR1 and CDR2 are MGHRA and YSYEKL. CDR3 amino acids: CASSQDGTGEGEPQHF. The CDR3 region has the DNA TGCGCCAGCAGCCAAGATGGAACAGGGGAGGGCGAGCCCCAGCATTTT.

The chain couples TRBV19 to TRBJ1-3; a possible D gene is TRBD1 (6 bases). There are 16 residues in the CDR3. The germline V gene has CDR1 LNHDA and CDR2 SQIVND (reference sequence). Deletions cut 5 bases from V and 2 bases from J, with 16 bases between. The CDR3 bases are TGTGCCAGTAGTCCCCGGATAGGGGGGGCTGGAAACACCATATATTTT. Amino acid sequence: CASSPRIGGAGNTIYF. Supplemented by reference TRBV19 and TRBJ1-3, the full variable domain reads DGGITQSPKYLFRKEGQNVTLSCEQNLNHDAMYWYRQDPGQGLRLIYYSQIVNDFQKGDIAEGYSVSREKKESFPLTVTSAQKNPTAFYLCASSPRIGGAGNTIYFGEGSWLTVV.

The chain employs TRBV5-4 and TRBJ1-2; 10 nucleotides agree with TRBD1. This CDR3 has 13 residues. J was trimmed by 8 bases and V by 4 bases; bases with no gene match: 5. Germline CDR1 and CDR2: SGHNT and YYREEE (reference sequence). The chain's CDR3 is CASSGDRGGGYTF. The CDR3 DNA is TGTGCCAGCAGCGGGGACAGGGGTGGAGGCTACACCTTC.

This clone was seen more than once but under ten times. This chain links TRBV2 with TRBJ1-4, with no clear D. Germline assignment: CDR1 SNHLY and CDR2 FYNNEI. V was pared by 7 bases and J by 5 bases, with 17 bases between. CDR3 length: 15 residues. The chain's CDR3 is CASKRTGVVNEKLFF. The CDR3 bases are TGTGCCAGCAAACGAACGGGAGTGGTAAATGAAAAACTGTTTTTT.

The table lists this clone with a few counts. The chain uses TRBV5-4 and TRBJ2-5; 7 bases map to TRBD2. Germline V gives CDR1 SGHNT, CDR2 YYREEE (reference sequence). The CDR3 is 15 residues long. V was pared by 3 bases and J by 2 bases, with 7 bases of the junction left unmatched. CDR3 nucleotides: TGTGCCAGCAGCTGGCCCGGGACTAAACAAGAGACCCAGTACTTC. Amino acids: CASSWPGTKQETQYF.

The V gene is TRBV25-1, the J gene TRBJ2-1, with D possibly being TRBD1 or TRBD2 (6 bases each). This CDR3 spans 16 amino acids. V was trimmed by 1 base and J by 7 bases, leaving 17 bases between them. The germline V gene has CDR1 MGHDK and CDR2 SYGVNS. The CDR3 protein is CASSEFGTRAGNEQFF. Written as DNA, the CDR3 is TGTGCCAGCAGTGAATTTGGGACAAGGGCGGGAAATGAGCAGTTCTTC. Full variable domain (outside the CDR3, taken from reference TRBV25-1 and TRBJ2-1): EADIYQTPRYLVIGTGKKITLECSQTMGHDKMYWYQQDPGMELHLIHYSYGVNSTEKGDLSSESTVSRIRTEHFPLTLESARPSHTSQYLCASSEFGTRAGNEQFFGPGTRLTVL.

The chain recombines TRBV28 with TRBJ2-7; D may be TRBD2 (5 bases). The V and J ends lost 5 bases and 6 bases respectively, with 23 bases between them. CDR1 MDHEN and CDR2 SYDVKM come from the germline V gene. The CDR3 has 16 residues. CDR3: CASSPSGNFGFGEQYF. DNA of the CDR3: TGTGCCAGCAGTCCCAGCGGCAATTTCGGGTTCGGCGAGCAGTACTTC.

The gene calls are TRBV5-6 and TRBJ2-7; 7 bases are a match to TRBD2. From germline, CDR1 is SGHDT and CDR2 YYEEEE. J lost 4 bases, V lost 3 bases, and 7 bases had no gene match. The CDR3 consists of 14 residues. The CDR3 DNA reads TGTGCCAGCAGCTCCGGGACTAAAGGGTACGAGCAGTACTTC. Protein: CASSSGTKGYEQYF.

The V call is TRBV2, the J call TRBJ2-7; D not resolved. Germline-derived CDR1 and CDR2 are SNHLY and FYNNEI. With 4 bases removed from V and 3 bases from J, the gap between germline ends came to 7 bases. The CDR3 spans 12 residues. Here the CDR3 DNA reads TGTGCCAGCAGTGGGGCTTTCTACGAGCAGTACTTC. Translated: CASSGAFYEQYF.

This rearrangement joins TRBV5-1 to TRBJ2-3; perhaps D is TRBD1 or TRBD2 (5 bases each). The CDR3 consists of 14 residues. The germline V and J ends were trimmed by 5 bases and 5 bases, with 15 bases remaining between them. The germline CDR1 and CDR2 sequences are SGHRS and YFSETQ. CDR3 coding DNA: TGCGCCAGCAGTTTTGAGGGACCAGTAGATACGCAGTATTTT. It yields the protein CASSFEGPVDTQYF.

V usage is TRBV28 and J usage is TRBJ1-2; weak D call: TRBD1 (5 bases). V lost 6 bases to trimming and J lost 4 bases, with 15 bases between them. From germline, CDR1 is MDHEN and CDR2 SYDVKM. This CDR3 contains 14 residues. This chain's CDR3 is CASSTLTVGYGYTF. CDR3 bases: TGTGCCAGCAGCACTTTGACAGTTGGCTATGGCTACACCTTC.

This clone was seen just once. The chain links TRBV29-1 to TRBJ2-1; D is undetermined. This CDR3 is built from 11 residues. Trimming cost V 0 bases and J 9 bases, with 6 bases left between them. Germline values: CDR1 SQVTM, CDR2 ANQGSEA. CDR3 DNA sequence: TGCAGCGTTGAAGATAAGGGTGAGCAGTTCTTC. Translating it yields CSVEDKGEQFF.

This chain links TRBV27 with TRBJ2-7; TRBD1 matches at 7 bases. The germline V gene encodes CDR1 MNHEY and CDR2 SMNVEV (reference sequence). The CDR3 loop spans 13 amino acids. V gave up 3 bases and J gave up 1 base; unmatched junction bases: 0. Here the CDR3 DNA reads TGTGCCAGCAGTTTGGGACAGTCCTACGAGCAGTACTTC. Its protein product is CASSLGQSYEQYF.

The chain's CDR3 is CASSPQTGQGETQYF. The CDR3 bases are TGTGCCAGCAGCCCCCAAACGGGACAGGGAGAGACCCAGTACTTC. The genes are TRBV9 and TRBJ2-5; TRBD1 matches at 9 bases. Germline V CDR1 and CDR2: SGDLS, YYNGEE. With 4 bases clipped from V and 4 bases from J, the junction kept 8 bases outside the gene matches. This CDR3 contains 15 residues. Full variable domain (missing parts from reference TRBV9 and TRBJ2-5): DSGVTQTPKHLITATGQRVTLRCSPRSGDLSVYWYQQSLDQGLQFLIQYYNGEERAKGNILERFSAQQFPDLHSELNLSSLELGDSALYFCASSPQTGQGETQYFGPGTRLLVL.

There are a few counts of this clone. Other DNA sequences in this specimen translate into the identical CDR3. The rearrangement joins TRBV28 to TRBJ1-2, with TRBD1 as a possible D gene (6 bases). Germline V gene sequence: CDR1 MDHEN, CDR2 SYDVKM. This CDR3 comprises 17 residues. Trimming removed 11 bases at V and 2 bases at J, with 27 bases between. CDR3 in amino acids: CARRGAVRGTLNYGYTF. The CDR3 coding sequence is TGTGCCCGCCGGGGGGCGGTGCGGGGCACTCTAAACTATGGCTACACCTTC.